These 4 T cell receptor beta chains share one sample of origin, sequenced in a study of blood T cell repertoires in COVID-19 (dated by TCRdb to about 2020). Library preparation employed the immunoSEQ multiplex PCR assay. TCRdb re-hosts the immuneACCESS table, in-frame sequences only. Its copies lack some clones; in the studies checked, an unresolved V gene accounts for under half of them, and the cause for the rest is not known. The sample yields fewer than 200,000 clones; about 84% were counted once. The ten largest clones capture about 12% of the sample. The sequenced sample was PBMCs or T cells enriched from blood (not recorded which). The receptors were gathered from a man in his fifties or sixties who had recovered from COVID-19.

V and J are TRBV4-1 and TRBJ1-1; 8 bases agree with TRBD1. The junction had 5 bases not matched to a gene; V was cut back by 4 bases and J by 1 base. CDR3 length: 15 amino acids. Germline CDR1 is MGHRA and CDR2 is YSYEKL. CDR3 in amino acids: CASSPRTGRNTEAFF. The CDR3 DNA sequence: TGCGCCAGCAGCCCACGGACAGGGAGGAACACTGAAGCTTTCTTT.

The genes are TRBV18 and TRBJ2-2; no clear D. The CDR3 covers 13 residues. The V end lost 6 bases, the J end lost 9 bases, and 14 bases lay between the germline ends. Germline V CDR1 and CDR2: KGHSH, LQKENI. In nucleotides, the CDR3 is TGTGCCAGCTCCGTACACCCCGACTGGGAGCTGTTTTTT. The encoded protein is CASSVHPDWELFF.

About this clone: In the same sample, other DNA sequences code for this CDR3. This rearrangement joins TRBV9 to TRBJ2-7, with a weak D call TRBD1 (6 bases). Looked up from germline, CDR1 is SGDLS and CDR2 is YYNGEE. The CDR3 runs to 13 residues. Trimming removed 3 bases from V and 1 base from J, with 8 bases in between. The CDR3 reads CASSAGQSYEQYF. The CDR3 DNA is TGTGCCAGCAGCGCTGGACAGTCCTACGAGCAGTACTTC.

The chain combines TRBV24-1 with TRBJ2-2; D gene unclear. CDR3 length equals 15 residues. V was clipped by 4 bases and J by 7 bases, with 15 bases between them. From germline, CDR1 is KGHDR and CDR2 SFDVKD. This CDR3 reads CATSEGWQAGGELFF. The CDR3 bases are TGTGCCACCAGTGAAGGATGGCAGGCAGGCGGGGAGCTGTTTTTT.